This T cell receptor beta chain was sequenced in a study of shared clonotypes between healthy human individuals (dated by TCRdb to about 2020). At the level of the whole study: The cohort included three men and a couple of women between 18 and 49 years of age. Each donor's leukapheresis produced roughly between roughly 0.9 and 8.9 billion PBMCs. Per donor, three plates each were used for CD4 naive and CD4 memory, two for CD8 naive, and one for CD8 memory. To estimate repertoire size and how much clonotypes are shared between individuals, the study performed deep sequencing of blood TCR repertoires from a few healthy adults. To increase sequencing depth and limit assay-specific biases, TCR repertoire library preparation and sequencing were carried out by different laboratories using diverse techniques. What the authors observed across the whole study: Estimated clonotype richness was generally larger for naive than for memory subsets. Sampling was limited to blood, and TCR repertoires in tissue likely differ from TCR repertoires in blood. Clonotypes shared by all four sorted-subset donors showed higher generation probabilities than non-shared clonotypes. Rarefaction of sorted-subset datasets indicated incomplete sequencing despite the large sequencing depth. Pairwise subsampling led to the expectation that sequencing depth would affect the degree of clonotype sharing among donors. The small number of donors limited the genetic and exposure-history diversity represented. Across a handful of donors, approximately 5% of naive CD4, around 3.5% of naive CD8, 2.3% of memory CD4, and approximately 0.42% of memory CD8 clonotypes were shared.

From cysteine to phenylalanine, the CDR3 is 15 amino acids long. The read is trimmed to its CDR3 DNA, 45 bases read in frame from base 1. Unmatched junction bases come to 3, with V trimmed by 1 base and J by 1 base. The germline V gene encodes CDR1 LGHNA and CDR2 YNFKEQ. Turning to this clone: Which antigen it targets is not known. No base-level quality is on record; no much larger clone is a single base apart.

Using the deep immunoSEQ assay, multiplex PCR amplified TCR CDR3 regions from genomic DNA. Genomic DNA extracted from each cell subset was distributed evenly over all wells of several immunoSEQ 96-well plates, and each plate served as one replicate. For sorted subsets, around 200 ng genomic DNA, equal to 30,000 to 35,000 T cell genomes, was loaded into each replicate PCR. The purified libraries were quantified using a Qubit 3.0 fluorometer, sized with a Bioanalyzer 2100, and then quantified again using the KAPA Library Quantification kit. Every immunoSEQ 96-well plate was sequenced on a separate single-read 150-cycle Illumina NextSeq 550 flow cell. Under the source paper's analysis protocol: Because the immunoSEQ output included only junctional sequences and no quality scores, the filtering could not be the same as the filtering used for full-length reads. To assign V/J genes and CDR3, sequences were annotated using PyIR, a Python wrapper for IgBLAST v1.9, with IMGT germline references. Any read was removed if the V/J assignment was weak (E-value above 1e-6), the CDR3 was missing, or the read contained stop codons, out-of-frame junctions, or ambiguous translated residues. V3J clonotypes were defined as sequences sharing the same inferred V gene, J gene, and CDR3 amino acid sequence. Percentage overlap between repertoires was calculated by dividing the number of shared unique clonotypes by the size of the smaller repertoire. Three approaches were used to assess repertoire richness: RTK rarefaction, the Chao1 estimator, and Recon v2.1 estimates of unobserved clonotypes. Generation probabilities for all TCRbeta clonotypes obtained by the gDNA method from four donors were computed using OLGA. TCRdb stores this immuneACCESS table with in-frame sequences only. Part of the clones is absent; in the studies checked, under half of the shortfall reflects unresolved V genes, and no reason is known for the rest. From that table come the V and J calls and clone size; the DNA was used to work out D and trimming. Recorded for this sample are roughly 720,000 clones; around 90% of them occurred a single time. The ten top clones hold 34% of the sample.

The donors were healthy, HIV-negative adults with no recently reported acute infections or vaccinations. Every donor was a Caucasian adult residing in Nashville, Tennessee, USA. CD8 memory samples combined magnetically selected CD45RO+ cells with CCR7-negative CD45RA+ effector memory (TemRA) cells. Blood was obtained by leukapheresis, after which PBMCs were separated by Ficoll-Histopaque density gradient centrifugation and cryopreserved in liquid nitrogen vapor phase. Analytical flow cytometry was used to check the purity and quantity of every magnetically sorted T cell population. From each sorted fraction, genomic DNA was isolated and quantified by UV absorbance on a Nanodrop 2000c.

The receptor chain draws on TRBV4-2 and TRBJ1-1; TRBD1 matches 7 bases in the middle. Sequencing was carried out using memory CD8+ T cells from PBMCs. The label giving this sample's cell subset or site can be read as: CD45RO+ cells pooled with CCR7-negative TemRA cells. This sequence was found in a man aged 18 to 29 in good health. Some clones in this sample may be carry-over from other donors' samples. In nucleotides, the sequence is TGTGCCAGCAGCCAAGTTCACAGGGGGAACACTGAAGCTTTCTTT. The resulting protein is CASSQVHRGNTEAFF.